The T cell receptor beta chain described here comes from a study of T cells in Graves' hyperthyroidism and ophthalmopathy. TCR beta CDR3 sequences were amplified from RNA transcripts. A first-round RT-PCR of the TCR CDR3 used the HTBI primer set. TCRdb re-called the multiplex PCR reads with MiXCR, one entry per CDR3 protein. The data show about 350,000 distinct CDR3 sequences, about 15% seen once. Germline CDR1 MNHEY, CDR2 SVGEGT. Trimming took 6 bases from V and 6 from J; bases not matched to a gene: 15. CDR3 size: 16 residues. The genes are TRBV6-2 or TRBV6-3 and TRBJ2-7; 9 nucleotides line up with TRBD2. The sequence came from a woman in her 30s with Graves' hyperthyroidism. The sample consisted of blood. The CDR3 DNA reads TGTGCCAGCAGATTCGGGTCTAGCGGGATTCGGGGCGAGCAGTACTTC. Residues: CASRFGSSGIRGEQYF.